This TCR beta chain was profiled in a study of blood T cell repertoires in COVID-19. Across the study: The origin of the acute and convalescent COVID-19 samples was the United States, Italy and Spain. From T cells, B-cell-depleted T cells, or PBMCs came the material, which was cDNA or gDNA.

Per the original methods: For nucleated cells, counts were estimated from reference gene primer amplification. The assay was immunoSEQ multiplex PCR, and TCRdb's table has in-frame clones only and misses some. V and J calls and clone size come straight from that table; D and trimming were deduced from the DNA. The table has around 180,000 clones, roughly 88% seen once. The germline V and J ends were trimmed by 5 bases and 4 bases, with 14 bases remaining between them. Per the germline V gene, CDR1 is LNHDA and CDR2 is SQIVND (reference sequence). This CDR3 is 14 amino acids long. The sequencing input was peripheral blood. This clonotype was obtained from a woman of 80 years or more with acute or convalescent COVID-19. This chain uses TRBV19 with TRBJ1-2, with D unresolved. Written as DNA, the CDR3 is TGTGCCAGTAGTGTGGAAGGAGGGAGCTATGGCTACACCTTC. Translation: CASSVEGGSYGYTF.